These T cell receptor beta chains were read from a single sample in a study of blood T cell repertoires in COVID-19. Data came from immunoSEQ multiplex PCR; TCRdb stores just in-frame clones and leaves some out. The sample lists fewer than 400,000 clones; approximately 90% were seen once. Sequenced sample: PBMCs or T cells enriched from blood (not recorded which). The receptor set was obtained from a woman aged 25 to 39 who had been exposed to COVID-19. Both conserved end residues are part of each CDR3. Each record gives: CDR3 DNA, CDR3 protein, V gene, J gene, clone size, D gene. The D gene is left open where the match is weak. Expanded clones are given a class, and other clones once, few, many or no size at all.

TGTGCCAGTAGTATAGGGGAGTCTGGAAAGCCCCAGCATTTT	CASSIGESGKPQHF	TRBV19	TRBJ1-5	-	-
TGTGCCAGCAGCCGAGGGGGGGCTAACTATGGCTACACCTTC	CASSRGGANYGYTF	TRBV5-4	TRBJ1-2	-	-
TGTGCCATGGGGACTTCCAGCACAGATACGCAGTATTTT	CAMGTSSTDTQYF	TRBV10-3	TRBJ2-3	-	-
TGCGCCAGCAGCGCTAGCGGGGCCCGAAGCTCCTACGAGCAGTACTTC	CASSASGARSSYEQYF	TRBV4-1	TRBJ2-7	-	TRBD2
TGTGCCAGCAGTGGGATAGCGGGGGGCACAGATACGCAGTATTTT	CASSGIAGGTDTQYF	TRBV2	TRBJ2-3	-	TRBD2
TGTGCCAGCAGCTCGGGGGGGACTGAAGCTTTCTTT	CASSSGGTEAFF	TRBV7-9	TRBJ1-1	-	-
TGTGCCAGCAGCCCTCCGGGCCGGCCGGGGGGTGAGCAGTTCTTC	CASSPPGRPGGEQFF	TRBV7-9	TRBJ2-1	-	TRBD2
TGTGCCAGCTCCCAGACTAGCGGGGCCTTTCTCGGGACCCAGTACTTC	CASSQTSGAFLGTQYF	TRBV18	TRBJ2-5	-	TRBD2
TGTGCCAGTAGTATCCAGGGTACTACCTACGAGCAGTACTTC	CASSIQGTTYEQYF	TRBV19	TRBJ2-7	-	-
TGTGCCAGCAGCTTTTCAGGGGAAACCGGGGAGCTGTTTTTT	CASSFSGETGELFF	TRBV5-6	TRBJ2-2	-	-
TGTGCCAGCAGCCGGACTAGCGGCAATGAGCAGTTCTTC	CASSRTSGNEQFF	TRBV7-3	TRBJ2-1	-	TRBD2
TGTGCCAGCAGCCCCTGGGGGGGGGACAGGAGAAGAGGTAACTATGGCTACACCTTC	CASSPWGGDRRRGNYGYTF	TRBV21-1	TRBJ1-2	-	-
TGTGCCAGCAGCAGCATGGGGGGGAGAAATGAAAAACTGTTTTTT	CASSSMGGRNEKLFF	TRBV13	TRBJ1-4	-	-
TGTGCCAGCTCTAGGGCCCAGCTAGCGGGGGGGCCCTATGAGCAGTTCTTC	CASSRAQLAGGPYEQFF	TRBV21-1	TRBJ2-1	-	-
TGCGCCAGCAGCCAGAGGACAGGGGCCGCTGAGAATGAAAAACTGTTTTTT	CASSQRTGAAENEKLFF	TRBV4-1	TRBJ1-4	-	TRBD1
TGTGCCATCAGTGAGTCCGGGTTCATAAACACTGAAGCTTTCTTT	CAISESGFINTEAFF	TRBV10-3	TRBJ1-1	-	-
TGTGCCAGCAGTTTAAGTGGGAGAGGAAACACCATATATTTT	CASSLSGRGNTIYF	TRBV6-5	TRBJ1-3	many	-
TGTGCCAGCAGTGATGGGGGGAGGCATTCACCCCTCCACTTT	CASSDGGRHSPLHF	TRBV2	TRBJ1-6	-	-
TGTGCCAGCAGCCTGACAGGGGAGGGGACCGGGGAGCTGTTTTTT	CASSLTGEGTGELFF	TRBV27	TRBJ2-2	few	-
TGTGCCAGCAGCTTAGGACTCACTACACAAGAGACCCAGTACTTC	CASSLGLTTQETQYF	TRBV7-2	TRBJ2-5	-	-
TGTGCCAGCAGTCGTCCCCGGGACAAAGCTAACTATGGCTACACCTTC	CASSRPRDKANYGYTF	TRBV5-4	TRBJ1-2	-	-
TGCGCCAGCAGCCAAGGCAGGGGCGACTATGGCTACACCTTC	CASSQGRGDYGYTF	TRBV4-3	TRBJ1-2	once	-
TGTGCCAGCAGCCCGGGACAGGGGGGGATTAGCACCGGGGAGCTGTTTTTT	CASSPGQGGISTGELFF	TRBV5-5	TRBJ2-2	-	TRBD1
TGTGCCAGCTCACCCGGGAACTCTGGAAACACCATATATTTT	CASSPGNSGNTIYF	TRBV18	TRBJ1-3	-	-
TGCGCCAGCAGCCCCGGTGAGGTTCAACAGCCCCAGCATTTT	CASSPGEVQQPQHF	TRBV5-1	TRBJ1-5	-	-
TGTGCCAGCAGCCCACAAACCGGGAACTTCGGCTACACCTTC	CASSPQTGNFGYTF	TRBV7-2	TRBJ1-2	-	-
TGTGCCAGCAGCTTTTCTTTCGAGGGGACAGCGAATCAGCCCCAGCATTTT	CASSFSFEGTANQPQHF	TRBV7-9	TRBJ1-5	-	TRBD1
TGTGCCAGCAGTCGAAGACGGGACTCCAACACTGAAGCTTTCTTT	CASSRRRDSNTEAFF	TRBV11-1	TRBJ1-1	-	-
TGCGCCAGCAGCTTGGAAGCCGGGGCCTACGAGCAGTACTTC	CASSLEAGAYEQYF	TRBV5-1	TRBJ2-7	-	-
TGTGCCAGCAGTCCGGACAGGGATTACACCGGGGAGCTGTTTTTT	CASSPDRDYTGELFF	TRBV11-2	TRBJ2-2	-	TRBD1
TGTGCCAGCAGCGACCCGAGGGGGGGGACCTACAATGAGCAGTTCTTC	CASSDPRGGTYNEQFF	TRBV9	TRBJ2-1	-	-
TGTGCCAGCGCCGGGGTGATCTACGAGCAGTACTTC	CASAGVIYEQYF	TRBV7-2	TRBJ2-7	-	-
TGTGCCAGCAGCCAGGGTACTAACCCCGAGCAGTACTTC	CASSQGTNPEQYF	TRBV3-1/TRBV3-2	TRBJ2-7	-	-
TGTGCCAGCAGCCAGTCGTCGGGGGATAGCTACACCTTC	CASSQSSGDSYTF	TRBV3-1/TRBV3-2	TRBJ1-2	-	-
TGTGCCAGCAGCAAAAAACGGACAGGGGCCTACGAGCAGTACTTC	CASSKKRTGAYEQYF	TRBV21-1	TRBJ2-7	-	-
TGCAGCGTTGATCGGGCAGATACGCAGTATTTT	CSVDRADTQYF	TRBV29-1	TRBJ2-3	-	-
TGTGCCACCAGTGAGGCCCCAGGGGACGGCCCAGAGACCCAGTACTTC	CATSEAPGDGPETQYF	TRBV24-1	TRBJ2-5	once	-
TGTGCCAGCAGCAAAGCGGGTAGGCAGGGGGTCTACGAGCAGTACTTC	CASSKAGRQGVYEQYF	TRBV21-1	TRBJ2-7	-	-
TGTGCCAGTAGTACGCGTCACCCTGCGGATACGCAGTATTTT	CASSTRHPADTQYF	TRBV19	TRBJ2-3	-	-
TGTGCCAGCAGTCCCCGGGAGGTCCGATATGGCTACACCTTC	CASSPREVRYGYTF	TRBV6-5	TRBJ1-2	-	-
TGTGCCAGCAGTAGCAGGGGTGGGCAACTGTTTTTT	CASSSRGGQLFF	TRBV2	TRBJ1-4	-	-
TGTGCCACCAGCAGAGGATTCCTAGCGGGGGGGCGGGGCACAGATACGCAGTATTTT	CATSRGFLAGGRGTDTQYF	TRBV15	TRBJ2-3	-	TRBD2
TGTGCCAGCAGCAGCTACGGGGGTCCAGGCGAGACCCAGTACTTC	CASSSYGGPGETQYF	TRBV7-6	TRBJ2-5	-	-
TGTGCCAGTAGTATAGCGGGGGGCCCCTACAATGAGCAGTTCTTC	CASSIAGGPYNEQFF	TRBV19	TRBJ2-1	-	-
TGTGCCAGCAGCCCGAGAGGGGCAGGGGGTGCTGAGCAGTTCTTC	CASSPRGAGGAEQFF	TRBV7-6	TRBJ2-1	-	TRBD1
TGCGCCAGCACACATCACGGACAGGTTTTCGACGGGCCCCAGCATTTT	CASTHHGQVFDGPQHF	TRBV23-1	TRBJ1-5	-	TRBD1
TGCGCCAGCAGCCAAGATAATAGGGGTACCTCGGCCCAGCATTTT	CASSQDNRGTSAQHF	TRBV4-1	TRBJ1-5	-	-
TGCGCCAGCAGCCAATCCTCCGGGACTCAGAACACTGAAGCTTTCTTT	CASSQSSGTQNTEAFF	TRBV4-1	TRBJ1-1	-	-
TGTGCCTCCAAGGGGTATGAGGCCGAGCAGTACTTC	CASKGYEAEQYF	TRBV30	TRBJ2-7	-	-
TGTGCCAGCAAAGGGGGCTTGACCGGGGAGCTGTTTTTT	CASKGGLTGELFF	TRBV6-5	TRBJ2-2	-	TRBD1
TGTGCCAGCAGCTTATTCGGTAGCGGAACCTACGAGCAGTACTTC	CASSLFGSGTYEQYF	TRBV7-2	TRBJ2-7	-	-
TGTGCCAGCAGCGCGACAGACAGGAGCTATGGCTACACCTTC	CASSATDRSYGYTF	TRBV9	TRBJ1-2	-	-
TGTGCCAGCAGCTTAGGATCTAGCCTCTATAATTCACCCCTCCACTTT	CASSLGSSLYNSPLHF	TRBV7-7	TRBJ1-6	once	-
TGTGCCAGTATGCCGGAGGGGTCATCTAACTATGGCTACACCTTC	CASMPEGSSNYGYTF	TRBV19	TRBJ1-2	few	-
TGTGCCATCAGTGACGGCAGGGACTCCTATAATTCACCCCTCCACTTT	CAISDGRDSYNSPLHF	TRBV10-3	TRBJ1-6	-	-
TGTGCCAGCAGCGTTCAGGGAGCGGGGGCGGAGACCCAGTACTTC	CASSVQGAGAETQYF	TRBV11-2	TRBJ2-5	-	TRBD2
TGCGCCAGCAGCCTCTCCCGTCAGGGGCACTACGAGCAGTACTTC	CASSLSRQGHYEQYF	TRBV4-1	TRBJ2-7	once	-